This T cell receptor (beta chain) originates from a study of blood T cell repertoires in COVID-19. CDR1 MNHEY and CDR2 SMNVEV come from the germline V gene (reference sequence). V was pared by 6 bases and J by 4 bases, with 12 bases of the junction left unmatched. The CDR3 runs to 16 residues. Only in-frame clones appear in the TCRdb table, and some are missing; sequencing was by immunoSEQ multiplex PCR. The sample gives around 100,000 clones, 65% to 85% of which show up once; 0.8% to 0.9% is in the top ten. Sequencing was carried out using peripheral blood. The rearrangement uses TRBV27 and TRBJ2-1; 7 positions agree with TRBD2. The TCR sequence derives from a woman between 70 and 85 years old with acute or convalescent COVID-19. The CDR3 DNA is TGTGCCAGCAGCCCCCGCGGGAGCGGGATGTACAATGAGCAGTTCTTC. Residues: CASSPRGSGMYNEQFF.